This T cell receptor (beta chain) was profiled in a study of OX40 agonist ivuxolimab in advanced cancers. Whole-study results and caveats: The mean number of expanded clones was higher in CD8+ T cells than in CD4+. Clonal expansion from baseline to week 6 occurred in both CD4+ and CD8+ T cells.

With regard to this clone: Its antigen is not known.

Autoimmune disease history or systemic immunosuppression led to patients being barred. This CDR3 spans 15 amino acids. Germline-derived CDR1 and CDR2 are SGHNT and YYREEE (reference sequence). The trim removed 4 bases at V and 5 bases at J, leaving 6 bases unmatched. Sequencing used immunoSEQ multiplex PCR; TCRdb keeps in-frame clones, though not all of them. The sample contains around 90,000 clones, about nine tenths of which appear only once. J is TRBJ1-6 and V is TRBV5-4; TRBD1 matches at 7 bases. The material was CD4+ or CD8+ T cells sorted from blood, obtained in a trial of the OX40 agonist ivuxolimab. The source of this sequence is an adult with an advanced solid tumor such as melanoma, head and neck, liver or kidney cancer. The DNA of the CDR3 is TGTGCCAGCAGCCCAACAGGGGCCAATAATTCACCCCTCCACTTT. Amino acid sequence: CASSPTGANNSPLHF.